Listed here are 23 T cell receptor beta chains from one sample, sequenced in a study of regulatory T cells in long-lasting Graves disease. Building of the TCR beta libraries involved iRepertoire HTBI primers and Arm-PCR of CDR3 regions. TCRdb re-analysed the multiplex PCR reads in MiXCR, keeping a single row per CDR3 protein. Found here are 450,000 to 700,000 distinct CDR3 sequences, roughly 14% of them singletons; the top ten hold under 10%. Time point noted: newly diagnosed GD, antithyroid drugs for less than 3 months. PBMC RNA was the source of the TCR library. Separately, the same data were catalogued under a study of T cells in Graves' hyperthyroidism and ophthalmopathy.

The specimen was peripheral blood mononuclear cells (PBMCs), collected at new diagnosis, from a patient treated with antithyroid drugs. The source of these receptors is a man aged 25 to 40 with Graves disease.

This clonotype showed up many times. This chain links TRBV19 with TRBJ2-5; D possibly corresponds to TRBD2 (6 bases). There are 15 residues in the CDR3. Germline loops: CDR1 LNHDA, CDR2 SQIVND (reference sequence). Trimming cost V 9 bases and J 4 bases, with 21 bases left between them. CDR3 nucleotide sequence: TGTGCCAGCAGCCCCCCCGGCCTCGGGGGAGAGACCCAGTACTTC. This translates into CASSPPGLGGETQYF.

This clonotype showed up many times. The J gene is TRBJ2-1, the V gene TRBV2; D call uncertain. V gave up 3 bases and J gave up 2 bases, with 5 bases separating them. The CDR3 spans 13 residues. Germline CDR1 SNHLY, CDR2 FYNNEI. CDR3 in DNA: TGTGCCAGCAGTGATTCGACCTACAATGAGCAGTTCTTC. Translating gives CASSDSTYNEQFF.

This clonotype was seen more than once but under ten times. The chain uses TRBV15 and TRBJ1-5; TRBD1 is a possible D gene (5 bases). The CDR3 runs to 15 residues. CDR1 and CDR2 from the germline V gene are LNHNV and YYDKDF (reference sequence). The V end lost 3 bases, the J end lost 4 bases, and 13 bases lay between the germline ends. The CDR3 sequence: CATSRAGGENQPQHF. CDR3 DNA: TGTGCCACCAGCAGGGCCGGGGGGGAGAATCAGCCCCAGCATTTT.

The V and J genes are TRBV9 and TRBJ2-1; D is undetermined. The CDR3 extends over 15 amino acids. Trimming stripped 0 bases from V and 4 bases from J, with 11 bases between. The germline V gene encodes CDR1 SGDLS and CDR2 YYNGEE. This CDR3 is CASSVDSYPYNEQFF. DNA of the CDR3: TGTGCCAGCAGCGTAGATTCGTACCCATACAATGAGCAGTTCTTC.

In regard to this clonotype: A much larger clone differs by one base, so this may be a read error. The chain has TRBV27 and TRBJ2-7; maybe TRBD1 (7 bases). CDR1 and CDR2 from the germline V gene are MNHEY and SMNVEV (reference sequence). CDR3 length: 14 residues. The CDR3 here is CASTSAGGSYEPYF. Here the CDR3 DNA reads TGTGCCAGCACTTCGGCAGGGGGGTCCTACGAGCCGTACTTC.

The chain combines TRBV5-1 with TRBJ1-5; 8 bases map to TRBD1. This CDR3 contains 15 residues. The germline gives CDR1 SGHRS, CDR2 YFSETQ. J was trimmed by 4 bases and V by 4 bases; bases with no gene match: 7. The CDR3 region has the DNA TGCGCCAGCAGCCCTAGGACAGGGAAAAATCAGCCCCAGCATTTT. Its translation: CASSPRTGKNQPQHF. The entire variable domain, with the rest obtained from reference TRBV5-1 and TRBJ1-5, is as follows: KAGVTQTPRYLIKTRGQQVTLSCSPISGHRSVSWYQQTPGQGLQFLFEYFSETQRNKGNFPGRFSGRQFSNSRSEMNVSTLELGDSALYLCASSPRTGKNQPQHFGDGTRLSIL.

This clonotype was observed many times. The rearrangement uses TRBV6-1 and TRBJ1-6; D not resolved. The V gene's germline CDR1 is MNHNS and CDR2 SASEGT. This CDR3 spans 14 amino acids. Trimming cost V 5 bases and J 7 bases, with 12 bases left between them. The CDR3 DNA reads TGTGCCAGCAGTACGACCGGCCTCAATTCACCCCTCCACTTT. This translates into CASSTTGLNSPLHF.

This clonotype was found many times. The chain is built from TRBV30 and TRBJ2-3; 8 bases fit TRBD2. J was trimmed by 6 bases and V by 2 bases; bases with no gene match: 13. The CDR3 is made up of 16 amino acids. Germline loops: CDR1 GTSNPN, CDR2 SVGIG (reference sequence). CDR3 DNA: TGTGCCTGGAGTTCACCCCCGGGAGGGTTAATGGATACGCAGTATTTT. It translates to CAWSSPPGGLMDTQYF.

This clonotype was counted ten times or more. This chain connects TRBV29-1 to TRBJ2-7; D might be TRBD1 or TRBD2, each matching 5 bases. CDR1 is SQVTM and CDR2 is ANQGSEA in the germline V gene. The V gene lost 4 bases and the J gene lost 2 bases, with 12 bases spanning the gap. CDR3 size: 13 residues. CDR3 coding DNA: TGCAGCGTTGGCCCTAGCAGGGCCTACGAGCAGTACTTC. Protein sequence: CSVGPSRAYEQYF.

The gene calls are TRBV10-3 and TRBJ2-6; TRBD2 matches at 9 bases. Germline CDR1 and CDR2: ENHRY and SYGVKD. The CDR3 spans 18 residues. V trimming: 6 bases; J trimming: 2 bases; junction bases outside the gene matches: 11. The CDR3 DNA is TGTGCCATCAGGGGTTGGGAGCGGGAGGACGCTGGGGCCAACGTCCTGACTTTC. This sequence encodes CAIRGWEREDAGANVLTF.

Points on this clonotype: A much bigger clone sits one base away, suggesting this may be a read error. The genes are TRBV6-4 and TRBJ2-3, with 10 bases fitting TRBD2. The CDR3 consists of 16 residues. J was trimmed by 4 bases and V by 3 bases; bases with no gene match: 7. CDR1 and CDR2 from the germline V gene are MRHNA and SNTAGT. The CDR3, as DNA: TGTGCCAGCAGTGAAGAACTAGCGGGACGCGCAGATACGCAGTATTTT. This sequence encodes CASSEELAGRADTQYF.

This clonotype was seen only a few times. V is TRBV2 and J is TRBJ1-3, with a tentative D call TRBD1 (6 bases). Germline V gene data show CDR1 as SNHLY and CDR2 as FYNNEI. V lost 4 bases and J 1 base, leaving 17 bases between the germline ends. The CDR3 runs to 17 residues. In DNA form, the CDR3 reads TGTGCCAGCAGTGCTATTCTGGGACACCAGTCTGGAAACACCATATATTTT. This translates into CASSAILGHQSGNTIYF. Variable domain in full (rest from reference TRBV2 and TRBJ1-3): EPEVTQTPSHQVTQMGQEVILRCVPISNHLYFYWYRQILGQKVEFLVSFYNNEISEKSEIFDDQFSVERPDGSNFTLKIRSTKLEDSAMYFCASSAILGHQSGNTIYFGEGSWLTVV.

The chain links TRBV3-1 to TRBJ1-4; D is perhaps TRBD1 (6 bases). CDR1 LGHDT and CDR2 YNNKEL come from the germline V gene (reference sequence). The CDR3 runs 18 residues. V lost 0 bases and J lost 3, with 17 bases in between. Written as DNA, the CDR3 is TGTGCCAGCAGCCAAGATCCCTTCCCCGGGGGCCCTAATGAAAAACTGTTTTTT. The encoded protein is CASSQDPFPGGPNEKLFF.

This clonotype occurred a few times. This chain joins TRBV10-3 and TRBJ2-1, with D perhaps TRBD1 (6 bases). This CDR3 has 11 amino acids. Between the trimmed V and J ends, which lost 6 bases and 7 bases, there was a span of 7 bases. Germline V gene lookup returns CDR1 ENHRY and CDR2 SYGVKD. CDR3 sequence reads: CAISQGNEQFF. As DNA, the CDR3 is TGTGCCATCAGCCAGGGGAATGAGCAGTTCTTC.

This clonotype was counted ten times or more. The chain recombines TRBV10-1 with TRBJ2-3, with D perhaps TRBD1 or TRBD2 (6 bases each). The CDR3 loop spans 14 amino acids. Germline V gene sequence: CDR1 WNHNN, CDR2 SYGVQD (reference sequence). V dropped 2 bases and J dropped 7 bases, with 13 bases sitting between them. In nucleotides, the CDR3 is TGCGCCAGCAGTGAGGGGACGGGGGCATATACGCAGTATTTT. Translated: CASSEGTGAYTQYF.

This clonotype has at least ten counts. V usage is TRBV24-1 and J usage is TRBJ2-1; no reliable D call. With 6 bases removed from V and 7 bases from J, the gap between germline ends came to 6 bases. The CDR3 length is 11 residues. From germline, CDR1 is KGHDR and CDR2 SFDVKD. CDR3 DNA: TGTGCCACCAGTCGATCAAATGAGCAGTTCTTC. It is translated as CATSRSNEQFF.

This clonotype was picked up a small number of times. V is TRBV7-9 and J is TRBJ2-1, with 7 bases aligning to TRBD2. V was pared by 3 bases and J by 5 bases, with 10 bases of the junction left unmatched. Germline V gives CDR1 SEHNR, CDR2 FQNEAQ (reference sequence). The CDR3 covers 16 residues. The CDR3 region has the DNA TGTGCCAGCAGCTTTACCCGGGACTATTCTAACAATGAGCAGTTCTTC. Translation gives CASSFTRDYSNNEQFF.

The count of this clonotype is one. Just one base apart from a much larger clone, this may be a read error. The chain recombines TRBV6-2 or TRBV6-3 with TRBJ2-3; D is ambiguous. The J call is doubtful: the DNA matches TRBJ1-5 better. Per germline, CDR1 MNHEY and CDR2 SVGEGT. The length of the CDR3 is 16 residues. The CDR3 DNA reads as TGTGCCAGCAGGGGGAGACTAGCGGGATTACGGGATACGCAGCATTTT. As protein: CASRGRLAGLRDTQHF.

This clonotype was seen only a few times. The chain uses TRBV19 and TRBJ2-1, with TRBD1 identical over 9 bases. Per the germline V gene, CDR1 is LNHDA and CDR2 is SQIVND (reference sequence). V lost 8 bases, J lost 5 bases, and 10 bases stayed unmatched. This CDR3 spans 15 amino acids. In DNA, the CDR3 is TGTGCCAGTTTTACGGACAGGGGTACTAACAATGAGCAGTTCTTC. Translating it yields CASFTDRGTNNEQFF.

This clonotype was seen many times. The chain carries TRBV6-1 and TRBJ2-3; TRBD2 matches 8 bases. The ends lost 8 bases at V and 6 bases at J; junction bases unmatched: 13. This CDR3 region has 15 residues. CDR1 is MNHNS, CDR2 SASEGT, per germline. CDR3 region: CASHGGDILGDTQYF. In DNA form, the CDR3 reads TGTGCCAGCCACGGGGGGGACATCCTAGGGGATACGCAGTATTTT.

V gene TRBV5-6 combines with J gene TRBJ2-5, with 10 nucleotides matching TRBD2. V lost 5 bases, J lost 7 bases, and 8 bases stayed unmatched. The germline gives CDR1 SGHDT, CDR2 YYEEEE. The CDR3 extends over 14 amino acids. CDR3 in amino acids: CASSPGLAVATQYF. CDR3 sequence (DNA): TGTGCCAGCAGTCCCGGACTAGCGGTAGCGACCCAGTACTTC.

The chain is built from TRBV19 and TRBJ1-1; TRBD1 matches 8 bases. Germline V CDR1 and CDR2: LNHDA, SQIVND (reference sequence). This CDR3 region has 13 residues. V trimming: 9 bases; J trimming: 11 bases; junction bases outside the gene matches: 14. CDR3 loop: CASDKTGAVGAFF. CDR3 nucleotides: TGTGCCAGCGACAAGACAGGGGCAGTGGGGGCTTTCTTT.

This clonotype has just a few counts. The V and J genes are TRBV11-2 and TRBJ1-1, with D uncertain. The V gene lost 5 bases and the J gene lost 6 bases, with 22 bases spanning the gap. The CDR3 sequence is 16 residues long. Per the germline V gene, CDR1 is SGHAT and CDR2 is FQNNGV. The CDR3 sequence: CASSPGRRGSSAEAFF. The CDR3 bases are TGTGCCAGCAGCCCCGGCAGGCGTGGGTCGAGCGCTGAAGCTTTCTTT.